The sequence of this T cell receptor beta chain was determined in a study of long-term antiretroviral therapy in people with HIV. For the study at large: Of all samples, the earliest predate the 2015 immediate-ART recommendation by about a decade. Study-wide results and limits: Clones that had undergone expansion before ART prevailed in the repertoire throughout all time points. Versus controls, repertoires in people with HIV had narrower CDR3 length ranges.

Run at survey level, the immunoSEQ assay was version v3.0. The protocol was immunoSEQ multiplex PCR, while the TCRdb copy is restricted to in-frame clones and leaves out a portion. The sample yields more than 20,000 clones, approximately 90% seen once. Without exception, participants with HIV were treated in the United States. Points on this clone: Its antigen remains unknown.

Germline V gene sequence: CDR1 GTSNPN, CDR2 SVGIG (reference sequence). The CDR3 is made up of 15 amino acids. V was shortened by 2 bases and J by 2 bases, with 14 bases between the two germline ends. This material consisted of unsorted PBMCs, taken roughly 2.7 years after starting antiretroviral therapy. This chain uses TRBV30 with TRBJ2-3; no definite D call. The receptor's source is a man in his forties with HIV. The CDR3 sequence: CAWSKKGMNTDTQYF. The CDR3, as DNA: TGTGCCTGGAGTAAAAAGGGCATGAACACAGATACGCAGTATTTT.